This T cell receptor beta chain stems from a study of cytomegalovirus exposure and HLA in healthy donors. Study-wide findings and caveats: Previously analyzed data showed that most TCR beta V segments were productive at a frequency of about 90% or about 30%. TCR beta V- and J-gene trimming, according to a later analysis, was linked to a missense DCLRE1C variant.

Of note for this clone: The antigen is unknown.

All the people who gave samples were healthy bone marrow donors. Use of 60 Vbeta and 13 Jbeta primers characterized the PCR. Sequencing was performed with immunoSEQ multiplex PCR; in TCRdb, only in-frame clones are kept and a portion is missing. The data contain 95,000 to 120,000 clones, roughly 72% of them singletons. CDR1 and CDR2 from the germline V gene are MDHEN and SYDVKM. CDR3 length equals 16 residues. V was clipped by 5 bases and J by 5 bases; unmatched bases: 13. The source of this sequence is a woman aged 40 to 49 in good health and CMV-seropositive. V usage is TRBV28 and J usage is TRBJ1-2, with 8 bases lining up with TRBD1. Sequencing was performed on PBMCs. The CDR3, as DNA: TGTGCCAGCAGTGGTCAGGGGGCACCCATTGGGTATGGCTACACCTTC. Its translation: CASSGQGAPIGYGYTF.